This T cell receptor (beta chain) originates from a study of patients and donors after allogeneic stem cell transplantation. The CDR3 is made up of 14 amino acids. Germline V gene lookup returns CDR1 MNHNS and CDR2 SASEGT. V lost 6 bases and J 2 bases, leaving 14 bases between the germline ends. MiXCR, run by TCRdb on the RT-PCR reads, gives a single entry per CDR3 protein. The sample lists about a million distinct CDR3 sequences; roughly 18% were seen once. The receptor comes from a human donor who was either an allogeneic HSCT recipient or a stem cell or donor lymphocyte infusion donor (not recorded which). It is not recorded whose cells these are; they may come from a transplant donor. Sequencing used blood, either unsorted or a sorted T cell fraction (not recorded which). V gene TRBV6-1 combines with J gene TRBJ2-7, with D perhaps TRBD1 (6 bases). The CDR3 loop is CASSSLRGPYEQYF. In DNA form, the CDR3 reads TGTGCCAGCAGCTCCCTCAGGGGCCCCTACGAGCAGTACTTC.